This TCR beta chain stems from a study of early T cells in non-severe SARS-CoV-2 infection (TCRdb year 2021). With respect to the entire study: TCR sequencing used bulk RNA from unsorted whole blood, so alpha and beta chains could not be paired. Paper-wide results and their limitations: VDJdb matching was skewed toward anti-spike CD8 responses and likely underestimated virus-specific expansions by missing private and CD4 specificities.

A case-control design nested within a healthcare worker cohort in London, UK, was used, with weekly nasopharyngeal swab PCR tests and blood sampling performed. Between 23 and 31 March 2020, the week of the UK lockdown, healthcare workers were enrolled and then followed up weekly for as long as 16 weeks. A few counts support this clonotype. What antigen it recognizes has not been identified. No qualities accompany the bases; no much larger clone lies one base away. The CDR3 runs 16 amino acids, cysteine and phenylalanine included. The read is trimmed to its CDR3 DNA, 48 bases read in frame from base 1. CDR1 MGHRA and CDR2 YSYEKL were looked up in the germline V gene. Ends trimmed: V by 1 base, J by 1 base; bases unmatched to a gene: 3. Library prep was done by 5' RACE. Sequencing took place on a NextSeq 500. Unique molecular identifiers were attached to individual cDNA molecules in the TCR library protocol so that sequencing error and PCR bias could be corrected. Sequencing covered both TCR alpha and beta chains, and within each sample the abundances of alpha and beta sequences were tightly co-correlated. As for how the authors treated the data: V gene, J gene and CDR3 annotation of TCR sequences was performed with Decombinator V4. Expanded TCRs were defined as changing significantly between any two time points under a Poisson model with p below 0.0001. TCR abundances were normalised to the total number of TCRs sequenced per sample and were expressed as counts per million. MAIT TCRs were defined by TRAV1-2 paired with TRAJ12, TRAJ20 or TRAJ33, and iNKT TCRs by TRAV10 paired with TRAJ18. VDJdb, accessed 1 November 2021, was searched for CMV, EBV and SARS-CoV-2 annotated TCRs, excluding TCRs annotated for multiple antigens. TCRdb reanalyzed the raw reads on its own, using fastp at Q25 for trimming and MiXCR for clone calling, and kept in-frame beta chains. Rows merge per CDR3 protein into single entries with the most common DNA and genes. These V and J calls rely on TCRdb rather than the paper's analysis. The sample profile shows about 81,000 distinct CDR3 sequences; 5% to 7% of them were found once. About 8% of the sample is in the top ten clones.

The chain uses TRBV4-1 and TRBJ2-2; 7 junctional bases match TRBD2. The TCR sequence derives from an adult who was a healthcare worker with PCR-confirmed SARS-CoV-2 infection or an uninfected control (not recorded which). What was sequenced was whole blood. The DNA sequence follows: TGCGCCAGCAGCCAAGCGGGAGGCCTGAACACCGGGGAGCTGTTTTTT. Its protein is CASSQAGGLNTGELFF.